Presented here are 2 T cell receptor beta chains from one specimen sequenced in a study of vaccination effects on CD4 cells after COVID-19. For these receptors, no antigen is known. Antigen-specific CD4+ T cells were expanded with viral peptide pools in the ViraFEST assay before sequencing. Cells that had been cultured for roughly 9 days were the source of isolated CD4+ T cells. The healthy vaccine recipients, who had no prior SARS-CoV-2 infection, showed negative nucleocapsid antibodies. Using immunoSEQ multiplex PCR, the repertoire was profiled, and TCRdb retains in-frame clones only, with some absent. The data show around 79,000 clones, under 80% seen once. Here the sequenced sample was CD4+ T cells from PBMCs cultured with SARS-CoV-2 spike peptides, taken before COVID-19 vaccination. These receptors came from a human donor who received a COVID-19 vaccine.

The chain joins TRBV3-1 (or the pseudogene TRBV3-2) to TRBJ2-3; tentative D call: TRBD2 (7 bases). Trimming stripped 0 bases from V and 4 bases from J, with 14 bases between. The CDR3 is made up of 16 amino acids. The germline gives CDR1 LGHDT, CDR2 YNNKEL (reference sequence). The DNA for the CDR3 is TGTGCCAGCAGCCAAGATTCGGGGGGCGGCCCAGATACGCAGTATTTT. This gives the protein CASSQDSGGGPDTQYF.

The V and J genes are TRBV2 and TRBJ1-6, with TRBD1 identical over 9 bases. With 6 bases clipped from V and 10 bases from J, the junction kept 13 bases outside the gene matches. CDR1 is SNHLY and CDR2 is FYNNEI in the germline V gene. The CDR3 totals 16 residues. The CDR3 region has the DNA TGTGCCAGCAGCCTTGGACAGGGGCTTTCAGGGTCACCCCTCCACTTT. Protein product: CASSLGQGLSGSPLHF.